These 27 T cell receptor beta chains were sequenced from one sample in a study of radiation and T cells in renal cell carcinoma. Time point specified: blood 4 weeks post-SBRT, at nephrectomy. Treatment defined: 15 Gy SBRT to primary tumor, nephrectomy 4 weeks later. Clones were read by immunoSEQ multiplex PCR, and TCRdb kept only the in-frame ones, dropping some. Counted here are about 83,000 clones, around four fifths occurring once; the ten biggest clones make up around 2.5%. The input for sequencing was blood, taken from a patient whose treatment included radiotherapy and nephrectomy. The receptors were gathered from a woman aged 60-75 years with renal cell carcinoma.

V gene TRBV2 combines with J gene TRBJ1-2; D is possibly TRBD1 (6 bases). Trimming shortened V by 8 bases and J by 3 bases, and 13 bases separated the two germline ends. Germline values: CDR1 SNHLY, CDR2 FYNNEI. The CDR3 runs 13 residues. In nucleotides, the CDR3 is TGTGCCAGCTTTCTTAGGGGGGACTATGGCTACACCTTC. Its translation is CASFLRGDYGYTF.

This sequence joins TRBV25-1 and TRBJ2-3; 8 bases agree with TRBD2. The CDR3 has 12 amino acids. Germline V gene lookup returns CDR1 MGHDK and CDR2 SYGVNS. Germline trimming cut 3 bases from V and 11 bases from J; bases unmatched to any gene: 4. CDR3 bases: TGTGCCAGCAGTGACGGGAGCGGGAGGCAGTATTTT. Translating gives CASSDGSGRQYF.

J is TRBJ2-5 and V is TRBV5-1, with unresolved D. CDR1 is SGHRS and CDR2 is YFSETQ in the germline V gene. This CDR3 is 16 amino acids long. V was trimmed by 5 bases and J by 0 bases, leaving 17 bases between them. In nucleotides, the CDR3 is TGCGCCAGCAGAGTGTACTCGACACCGTACCAAGAGACCCAGTACTTC. Translating gives CASRVYSTPYQETQYF.

This clone appeared once. The rearrangement joins TRBV28 to TRBJ1-5, with 7 nucleotides matching TRBD1. J gave up 1 base and V 6 bases, and 9 bases lay outside the gene matches. The germline V gene encodes CDR1 MDHEN and CDR2 SYDVKM. This CDR3 spans 16 amino acids. The CDR3 reads CASSPPQGLSNQPQHF. CDR3 DNA sequence: TGTGCCAGCAGCCCACCACAGGGGCTGAGCAATCAGCCCCAGCATTTT.

The gene calls are TRBV5-6 and TRBJ1-4, with 7 bases lining up with TRBD1. From germline, CDR1 is SGHDT and CDR2 YYEEEE. This CDR3 is built from 15 residues. V trimming: 4 bases; J trimming: 7 bases; junction bases outside the gene matches: 10. DNA for the CDR3: TGTGCCAGCAGCCCACGTGTAGGGGGCGTTGAAAAACTGTTTTTT. Translation: CASSPRVGGVEKLFF.

The table lists this clone with a count of one. The chain couples TRBV5-5 to TRBJ2-7, with 7 bases lining up with TRBD1. Germline values: CDR1 SGHKS, CDR2 YYEKEE (reference sequence). Trimming at V came to 2 bases and at J to 3 bases, leaving 11 bases not matched to a gene. The CDR3 runs to 16 residues. The CDR3 DNA sequence: TGTGCCAGCAGCTTAGACAGGGACAAGAGGGTCTACGAGCAGTACTTC. Translating it yields CASSLDRDKRVYEQYF.

The chain joins TRBV28 to TRBJ1-5; possibly TRBD1 for D (5 bases). The CDR3 length is 17 residues. Germline values: CDR1 MDHEN, CDR2 SYDVKM. With 6 bases removed from V and 0 bases from J, the gap between germline ends came to 18 bases. The DNA of the CDR3 is TGTGCCAGCAGGGACCCAGGGCTGTTATATAGCAATCAGCCCCAGCATTTT. It translates to CASRDPGLLYSNQPQHF.

The chain has TRBV5-1 and TRBJ1-1; 8 bases are shared with TRBD1. Germline lookup yields CDR1 SGHRS and CDR2 YFSETQ. V lost 1 base to trimming and J lost 3 bases; unmatched junction nucleotides: 5. This CDR3 contains 15 residues. DNA of the CDR3: TGCGCCAGCAGCTTGTTCCAGGGGGCCTACACTGAAGCTTTCTTT. Amino acid sequence: CASSLFQGAYTEAFF.

The chain has TRBV19 and TRBJ2-7; D may match TRBD1 or TRBD2 (6 bases each). From germline, CDR1 is LNHDA and CDR2 SQIVND (reference sequence). CDR3 length equals 18 residues. V was pared by 5 bases and J by 7 bases, with 30 bases between. The CDR3 loop is CASSLGVIGGRPTREQYF. CDR3 in DNA: TGTGCCAGTAGTTTGGGGGTTATAGGGGGGCGACCGACGAGGGAGCAGTACTTC.

This clone was observed a few times. The CDR3 sequence is CAWSEAGVRAFF. CDR3 DNA: TGTGCCTGGAGTGAGGCCGGGGTGAGAGCTTTCTTT. This chain uses TRBV30 with TRBJ1-1; D gene unclear. The CDR3 is made up of 12 amino acids. The germline V gene encodes CDR1 GTSNPN and CDR2 SVGIG (reference sequence). The V and J ends lost 1 base and 10 bases respectively, with 13 bases between them.

This clone was seen a few times. The V call is TRBV7-9, the J call TRBJ1-5, with D perhaps matching TRBD1 (6 bases). The V gene lost 1 base and the J gene lost 2 bases, with 15 bases spanning the gap. The CDR3 covers 17 residues. CDR1 and CDR2 from the germline V gene are SEHNR and FQNEAQ (reference sequence). The CDR3 here is CASSLDRESLGNQPQHF. CDR3 DNA: TGTGCCAGCAGCTTAGACAGGGAGAGTTTGGGCAATCAGCCCCAGCATTTT.

J is TRBJ1-2 and V is TRBV6-5, with D possibly TRBD1 on 5 matching bases. The CDR3 is made up of 13 amino acids. Germline-derived CDR1 and CDR2 are MNHEY and SVGAGI. The ends were cut back, 7 bases at V and 4 bases at J, with 13 bases in the middle. The CDR3 region has the DNA TGTGCCAGCACCACGGGACCCAGCTATGGCTACACCTTC. Residues: CASTTGPSYGYTF.

There are a few counts of this clone. This chain connects TRBV19 to TRBJ1-5; 8 positions match TRBD1. The junction had 8 bases not matched to a gene; V was cut back by 5 bases and J by 2 bases. This CDR3 comprises 16 residues. Looked up from germline, CDR1 is LNHDA and CDR2 is SQIVND (reference sequence). CDR3 amino acids: CASSPTGQGGNQPQHF. CDR3 sequence (DNA): TGTGCCAGTAGTCCAACCGGACAGGGAGGCAATCAGCCCCAGCATTTT.

CDR3 DNA: TGTGCCAGCAGCTTTTTCGGAGCGATAGGGGGTTTGGGCACCAAATATGGCTACACCTTC. This encodes CASSFFGAIGGLGTKYGYTF. The V call is TRBV5-4, the J call TRBJ1-2; a possible D gene is TRBD1 (6 bases). V was pared by 2 bases and J by 5 bases, with 31 bases between. The CDR3 contains 20 residues. Looked up from germline, CDR1 is SGHNT and CDR2 is YYREEE (reference sequence).

This chain connects TRBV6-1 to TRBJ1-3, with 8 bases fitting TRBD1. V trimming: 6 bases; J trimming: 4 bases; junction bases outside the gene matches: 5. The CDR3 contains 14 residues. The germline gives CDR1 MNHNS, CDR2 SASEGT. The CDR3, as DNA: TGTGCCAGCAGAATAGACAGGGGAGGAAACACCATATATTTT. Translated: CASRIDRGGNTIYF.

The chain uses TRBV9 and TRBJ2-7; no firm D call. The CDR3 extends over 13 amino acids. Trimming shortened V by 0 bases and J by 5 bases, and 9 bases separated the two germline ends. Germline V gene lookup returns CDR1 SGDLS and CDR2 YYNGEE. Here the CDR3 DNA reads TGTGCCAGCAGCGTAGCTGGGTTTGACGAGCAGTACTTC. Translating gives CASSVAGFDEQYF.

This sequence joins TRBV7-9 and TRBJ2-7, with D unclear. V was pared by 2 bases and J by 0 bases, with 8 bases between. Germline-derived CDR1 and CDR2 are SEHNR and FQNEAQ (reference sequence). CDR3 length equals 14 residues. CDR3 in amino acids: CASSLPVNSYEQYF. CDR3 DNA: TGTGCCAGCAGCTTACCCGTCAACTCCTACGAGCAGTACTTC.

For this clone: The sample contains more than one DNA sequence encoding this CDR3. The CDR3 is CATSREGSGNTIYF. The CDR3 DNA follows: TGTGCCACCAGCAGAGAGGGCAGTGGAAACACCATATATTTT. The chain carries TRBV15 and TRBJ1-3; D remains unclear. V gave up 0 bases and J gave up 3 bases, with 6 bases separating them. The CDR3 spans 14 residues. CDR1 LNHNV and CDR2 YYDKDF come from the germline V gene (reference sequence). Full variable domain (remainder filled in from reference TRBV15 and TRBJ1-3): DAMVIQNPRYQVTQFGKPVTLSCSQTLNHNVMYWYQQKSSQAPKLLFHYYDKDFNNEADTPDNFQSRRPNTSFCFLDIRSPGLGDTAMYLCATSREGSGNTIYFGEGSWLTVV.

The rearrangement links TRBV7-8 to TRBJ2-2; 10 bases agree with TRBD2. Germline CDR1 SGHVS, CDR2 FQNEAQ. V dropped 4 bases and J dropped 6; count of bases not matched to a gene: 5. The CDR3 sequence is 15 residues long. The CDR3 loop reads CASSSAGGPAGELFF. CDR3 in DNA: TGTGCCAGCAGCTCAGCGGGAGGGCCGGCCGGGGAGCTGTTTTTT.

CDR3 nucleotides: TGTGCCAGCAGCTTGGACCCTAGCGGGGGTCGGGGGGCCCAGTACTTC. It translates to CASSLDPSGGRGAQYF. V is TRBV5-4 and J is TRBJ2-5; 10 positions match TRBD2. The germline gives CDR1 SGHNT, CDR2 YYREEE (reference sequence). V was clipped by 0 bases and J by 9 bases; unmatched bases: 11. The CDR3 extends over 16 amino acids. Together with reference TRBV5-4 and TRBJ2-5, the CDR3 gives the full variable domain: ETGVTQSPTHLIKTRGQQVTLRCSSQSGHNTVSWYQQALGQGPQFIFQYYREEENGRGNFPPRFSGLQFPNYSSELNVNALELDDSALYLCASSLDPSGGRGAQYFGPGTRLLVL.

This clone was counted once. This chain links TRBV6-1 with TRBJ2-3; 12 nucleotides align to TRBD2. The CDR3 consists of 16 residues. V lost 4 bases and J lost 2; bases outside the gene matches: 4. Per germline, CDR1 MNHNS and CDR2 SASEGT. The CDR3, as DNA: TGTGCCAGCAGTGTCGGACTAGCGGGGACCACAGATACGCAGTATTTT. The encoded protein is CASSVGLAGTTDTQYF.

This clone appeared once. The chain combines TRBV19 with TRBJ1-1, with no clear D. This CDR3 has 15 amino acids. The germline V gene encodes CDR1 LNHDA and CDR2 SQIVND (reference sequence). The V end lost 7 bases, the J end lost 1 base, and 16 bases lay between the germline ends. CDR3 sequence: CASTPLAQTNTEAFF. The CDR3 DNA is TGTGCCAGTACCCCCCTGGCGCAGACGAACACTGAAGCTTTCTTT. The full variable domain, rest sourced from reference TRBV19 and TRBJ1-1, is DGGITQSPKYLFRKEGQNVTLSCEQNLNHDAMYWYRQDPGQGLRLIYYSQIVNDFQKGDIAEGYSVSREKKESFPLTVTSAQKNPTAFYLCASTPLAQTNTEAFFGQGTRLTVV.

The V gene is TRBV28, the J gene TRBJ1-5; D gene ambiguous. The length of the CDR3 is 13 residues. V shed 5 bases and J shed 5 bases, with 10 bases lying between them. The V gene's germline CDR1 is MDHEN and CDR2 SYDVKM. This CDR3 is CASSLEEYQPQHF. In DNA, the CDR3 is TGTGCCAGCAGTCTGGAGGAGTATCAGCCCCAGCATTTT.

The chain carries TRBV4-2 and TRBJ1-5; D uncertain. The CDR3 is made up of 15 amino acids. The germline gives CDR1 LGHNA, CDR2 YNFKEQ. V lost 0 bases, J lost 3 bases, and 9 bases lay in between. CDR3: CASSQDPGFNQPQHF. In DNA, the CDR3 is TGTGCCAGCAGCCAAGACCCCGGTTTCAATCAGCCCCAGCATTTT.

V gene TRBV30 combines with J gene TRBJ2-7, with a weak D call TRBD1 (6 bases). V was pared by 8 bases and J by 0 bases, with 11 bases between. Germline lookup yields CDR1 GTSNPN and CDR2 SVGIG (reference sequence). The CDR3 is 12 amino acids. The CDR3 region has the DNA TGTGCCGGACAGCGCTACTCCTACGAGCAGTACTTC. It codes for CAGQRYSYEQYF.

This clone appeared a single time. The chain carries TRBV11-3 and TRBJ1-6, with 7 bases fitting TRBD1. The CDR3 has 13 amino acids. V shed 5 bases and J 11 bases; nucleotides not matched to a gene: 6. Germline CDR1 reads SGHNT; CDR2 reads YENEEA. The CDR3 bases are TGTGCCAGCAGCGTCAGGGGGGGCGCACCCCTCCACTTT. This translates into CASSVRGGAPLHF.

The table lists this clone with a count of one. The chain carries TRBV29-1 and TRBJ1-1, with D unresolved. V was clipped by 3 bases and J by 0 bases, with 14 bases between them. The CDR3 runs 15 residues. The germline V gene has CDR1 SQVTM and CDR2 ANQGSEA. CDR3: CSVDYSYSLNTEAFF. The CDR3 DNA follows: TGCAGCGTTGATTACAGCTATTCCTTGAACACTGAAGCTTTCTTT.